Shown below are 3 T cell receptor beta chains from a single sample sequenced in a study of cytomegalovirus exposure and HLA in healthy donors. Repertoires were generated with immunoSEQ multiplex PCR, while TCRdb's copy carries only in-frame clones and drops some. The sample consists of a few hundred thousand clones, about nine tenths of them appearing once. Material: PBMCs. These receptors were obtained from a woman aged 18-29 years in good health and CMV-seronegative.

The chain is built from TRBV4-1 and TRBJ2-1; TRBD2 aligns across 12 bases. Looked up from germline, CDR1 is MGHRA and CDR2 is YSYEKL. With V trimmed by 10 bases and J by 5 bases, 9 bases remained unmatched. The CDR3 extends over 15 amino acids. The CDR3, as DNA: TGCGCCACGAGGCTAGCGGGAGGGATCCACAATGAGCAGTTCTTC. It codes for CATRLAGGIHNEQFF.

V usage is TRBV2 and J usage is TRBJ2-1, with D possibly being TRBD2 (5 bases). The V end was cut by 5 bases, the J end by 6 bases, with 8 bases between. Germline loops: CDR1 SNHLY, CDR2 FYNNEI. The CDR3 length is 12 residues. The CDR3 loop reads CASSLRVNEQFF. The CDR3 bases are TGTGCCAGCAGTTTGAGGGTCAATGAGCAGTTCTTC.

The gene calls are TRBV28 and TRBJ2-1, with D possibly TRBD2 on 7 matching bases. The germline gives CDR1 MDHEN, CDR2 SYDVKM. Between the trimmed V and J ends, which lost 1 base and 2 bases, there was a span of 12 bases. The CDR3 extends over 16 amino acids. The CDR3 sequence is CASSLLGGAAYNEQFF. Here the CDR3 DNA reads TGTGCCAGCAGTTTATTGGGGGGGGCCGCCTACAATGAGCAGTTCTTC.